Following are 29 T cell receptor beta chains from one sample sequenced in a study of control samples from healthy donors and cancer patients. The repertoire was sequenced with immunoSEQ multiplex PCR; TCRdb's copy has only in-frame clones and lacks some. The data contain over 150,000 clones, more than 85% of them seen just once; the ten biggest clones take up 2% to 2.5%. Source material: blood. The source is a woman aged 35 to 49 in good health.

This chain joins TRBV18 and TRBJ1-1; perhaps TRBD1 as D (5 bases). Between the trimmed V and J ends, which lost 3 bases and 5 bases, there was a span of 13 bases. Germline lookup yields CDR1 KGHSH and CDR2 LQKENI. This CDR3 has 14 residues. CDR3 loop: CASSPQGTGTEAFF. CDR3 nucleotide sequence: TGTGCCAGCTCACCGCAGGGAACGGGGACTGAAGCTTTCTTT. Combining the CDR3 with reference TRBV18 and TRBJ1-1 gives the whole variable domain NAGVMQNPRHLVRRRGQEARLRCSPMKGHSHVYWYRQLPEEGLKFMVYLQKENIIDESGMPKERFSAEFPKEGPSILRIQQVVRGDSAAYFCASSPQGTGTEAFFGQGTRLTVV.

The chain carries TRBV11-2 and TRBJ1-1; D gene ambiguous. CDR1 is SGHAT and CDR2 is FQNNGV in the germline V gene. Deletions cut 2 bases from V and 1 base from J, with 14 bases between. The CDR3 sequence is 16 residues long. This CDR3 is CASSLWRQRQNTEAFF. Here the CDR3 DNA reads TGTGCCAGCAGCTTATGGAGGCAGAGGCAGAACACTGAAGCTTTCTTT.

As regards this clone: The junction and the germline gene differ at one end; a read error may be behind it. The chain uses TRBV6-5 and TRBJ1-2; a possible D gene is TRBD1 (5 bases). CDR1 MNHEY and CDR2 SVGAGI come from the germline V gene. The CDR3 is 10 residues long. CDR3 DNA: TGTGCCAGTGAGGAGGGTCGGACACTCTTC. It is translated as CASEEGRTLF.

Concerning this clone: The same CDR3 is also encoded by other DNA sequences in this sample. This chain uses TRBV18 with TRBJ2-7, with D perhaps matching TRBD1 (5 bases). The CDR3 spans 12 residues. V shed 3 bases and J shed 5 bases, with 8 bases lying between them. Germline V gives CDR1 KGHSH, CDR2 LQKENI. The CDR3 is CASSPSRDEQYF. The CDR3 DNA reads TGTGCCAGCTCACCGTCCAGGGACGAGCAGTACTTC.

This clone was detected only once. The V gene is TRBV12-5, the J gene TRBJ2-2; TRBD2 matches at 9 bases. The V segment lost 3 bases and the J segment 0 bases; nucleotides outside the gene matches: 2. Germline-derived CDR1 and CDR2 are LGHNT and FRNRAP. This CDR3 contains 16 residues. The CDR3 here is CASGFSGGSNTGELFF. The CDR3 DNA reads TGTGCTAGTGGTTTTAGCGGGGGCTCGAACACCGGGGAGCTGTTTTTT.

The J gene is TRBJ2-2, the V gene TRBV5-1, with TRBD2 matching 13 bases. The V gene end was trimmed by 6 bases and the J gene end by 3 bases; junction bases not matched to a gene: 11. Germline V gives CDR1 SGHRS, CDR2 YFSETQ. There are 18 residues in the CDR3. This CDR3 is CASKPAGTSGIHTGELFF. CDR3 nucleotides: TGCGCCAGCAAGCCGGCGGGGACTAGCGGGATACACACCGGGGAGCTGTTTTTT.

J is TRBJ2-2 and V is TRBV19; D is ambiguous. Trimming cost V 5 bases and J 2 bases, with 21 bases left between them. This CDR3 is 18 amino acids long. Germline CDR1 LNHDA, CDR2 SQIVND (reference sequence). The CDR3 DNA sequence: TGTGCCAGTAGTCCCACTTTTAGGGCGATTACTAACACCGGGGAGCTGTTTTTT. Its protein is CASSPTFRAITNTGELFF.

CDR3 protein: CASSESQGSPLHF. In DNA form, the CDR3 reads TGTGCCAGCAGTGAAAGTCAGGGTTCACCCCTCCACTTT. The chain combines TRBV6-1 with TRBJ1-6, with D tentatively TRBD1 (5 bases). V was trimmed by 2 bases and J by 9 bases, leaving 8 bases between them. CDR1 MNHNS and CDR2 SASEGT come from the germline V gene. This CDR3 is built from 13 residues.

This clone was seen a single time. The chain joins TRBV5-1 to TRBJ1-6, with 8 positions matching TRBD1. J was trimmed by 10 bases and V by 0 bases; bases with no gene match: 6. The CDR3 length is 15 residues. Germline lookup yields CDR1 SGHRS and CDR2 YFSETQ. CDR3: CASSLAGQGRSPLHF. The DNA for the CDR3 is TGCGCCAGCAGCTTGGCCGGACAGGGCAGGTCACCCCTCCACTTT.

The V call is TRBV6-5, the J call TRBJ1-1; possible D gene TRBD1, 5 bases. V lost 5 bases to trimming and J lost 3 bases, with 10 bases between them. Per the germline V gene, CDR1 is MNHEY and CDR2 is SVGAGI. The CDR3 extends over 13 amino acids. This CDR3 reads CASSLQVYTEAFF. CDR3 nucleotides: TGTGCCAGCAGTCTACAGGTTTACACTGAAGCTTTCTTT.

In DNA form, the CDR3 reads TGTGCCAGCAGCGTACAGGGGGACACTGAAGCTTTCTTT. This encodes CASSVQGDTEAFF. The rearrangement joins TRBV9 to TRBJ1-1; 7 bases agree with TRBD1. Germline V gene sequence: CDR1 SGDLS, CDR2 YYNGEE. This CDR3 spans 13 amino acids. The junction had 0 bases not matched to a gene; V was cut back by 1 base and J by 3 bases.

The V call is TRBV6-6, the J call TRBJ1-1; possibly TRBD1 for D (6 bases). Trimming cost V 6 bases and J 10 bases, with 15 bases left between them. CDR1 is MNHNY, CDR2 SVGAGI, per germline (reference sequence). This CDR3 spans 12 amino acids. In DNA form, the CDR3 reads TGTGCCAGCAGAGGTGGGGGGCGCGGAGCTTTCTTT. Residues: CASRGGGRGAFF.

This clone was counted between two and nine times. Other DNA sequences in this specimen translate into the identical CDR3. The chain links TRBV20-1 to TRBJ1-1; D is uncertain. CDR1 is DFQATT, CDR2 SNEGSKA, per germline (reference sequence). Trimming pared 2 bases from V and 3 bases from J, leaving 4 bases between. This CDR3 has 11 amino acids. In DNA, the CDR3 is TGCAGTGCTAGACGGGACACTGAAGCTTTCTTT. It translates to CSARRDTEAFF.

The V gene is TRBV3-1 (or the pseudogene TRBV3-2), the J gene TRBJ1-2; no clear D. V lost 1 base and J lost 7, with 7 bases in between. The CDR3 is 12 amino acids. In germline, CDR1 is LGHDT, CDR2 YNNKEL (reference sequence). The CDR3 nucleotides read TGTGCCAGCAGCCAAGGAGTACTTGGCTACACCTTC. This codes for CASSQGVLGYTF.

The J gene is TRBJ1-2, the V gene TRBV6-5; 7 bases line up with TRBD1. From germline, CDR1 is MNHEY and CDR2 SVGAGI. This CDR3 has 13 amino acids. V shed 8 bases and J 5 bases; nucleotides not matched to a gene: 8. The CDR3 coding sequence is TGTGCCAGCCGCCAGGGGGGACCTTATGGCTACACCTTC. It encodes CASRQGGPYGYTF.

The genes are TRBV5-1 and TRBJ2-1; TRBD1 matches 7 bases. The CDR3 consists of 16 residues. Germline CDR1 and CDR2: SGHRS and YFSETQ. Trimming cost V 2 bases and J 0 bases; bases outside gene matches: 5. The CDR3 sequence is CASSFEGQSSYNEQFF. For the CDR3, the DNA is TGCGCCAGCAGCTTTGAGGGACAGAGCTCCTACAATGAGCAGTTCTTC.

This clone was observed a single time. The rearrangement uses TRBV15 and TRBJ1-1, with D tentatively TRBD1 (5 bases). The CDR3 runs 15 residues. Per the germline V gene, CDR1 is LNHNV and CDR2 is YYDKDF (reference sequence). The V end lost 0 bases, the J end lost 5 bases, and 13 bases lay between the germline ends. CDR3 amino acids: CATSRDRSGGTEAFF. The CDR3 DNA follows: TGTGCCACCAGCAGAGACAGGTCGGGGGGTACTGAAGCTTTCTTT.

This clone has just one count. V usage is TRBV6-6 and J usage is TRBJ2-7; 8 bases are a match to TRBD1. This CDR3 has 14 amino acids. Losses at the gene ends were 0 bases for V and 3 bases for J; bases not matched to a gene: 1. The germline V gene has CDR1 MNHNY and CDR2 SVGAGI (reference sequence). CDR3 sequence (DNA): TGTGCCAGCAGTTACTCCGGACAGGGCTACGAGCAGTACTTC. This gives the protein CASSYSGQGYEQYF.

The chain uses TRBV9 and TRBJ1-2; unclear D gene. V dropped 0 bases and J dropped 3 bases, with 6 bases sitting between them. The CDR3 totals 13 residues. CDR1 is SGDLS, CDR2 YYNGEE, per germline. This CDR3 is CASSVAADYGYTF. As DNA, the CDR3 is TGTGCCAGCAGCGTAGCGGCGGACTATGGCTACACCTTC.

This clone was seen a single time. The chain employs TRBV11-2 and TRBJ2-3; weak D call: TRBD2 (6 bases). CDR1 SGHAT and CDR2 FQNNGV come from the germline V gene. The germline V and J ends were trimmed by 7 bases and 3 bases, with 23 bases remaining between them. The CDR3 spans 17 residues. The CDR3 is CASTRDPGVRGTDTQYF. The CDR3 DNA reads TGTGCCAGCACCAGAGACCCGGGGGTAAGGGGAACAGATACGCAGTATTTT.

The chain is built from TRBV11-3 and TRBJ2-3; 7 positions agree with TRBD1. This CDR3 spans 13 amino acids. Losses at the gene ends were 5 bases for V and 4 bases for J; bases not matched to a gene: 3. Germline V gives CDR1 SGHNT, CDR2 YENEEA. CDR3 in DNA: TGTGCCAGCAGCCCCGGGACAGCAGATACGCAGTATTTT. This sequence encodes CASSPGTADTQYF. Complete variable domain (other parts from reference TRBV11-3 and TRBJ2-3): EAGVVQSPRYKIIEKKQPVAFWCNPISGHNTLYWYLQNLGQGPELLIRYENEEAVDDSQLPKDRFSAERLKGVDSTLKIQPAELGDSAVYLCASSPGTADTQYFGPGTRLTVL.

In this sample, this clone turned up once. The chain joins TRBV10-1 to TRBJ2-7; TRBD2 agrees at 9 bases. From germline, CDR1 is WNHNN and CDR2 SYGVQD (reference sequence). The CDR3 length is 14 residues. V trimming: 3 bases; J trimming: 6 bases; junction bases outside the gene matches: 6. For the CDR3, the DNA is TGCGCCAGCAGTGACTCAGGGACTAGCCCCGAGCAGTACTTC. Residues: CASSDSGTSPEQYF.

The chain links TRBV6-5 to TRBJ1-1; the D is unclear. Germline CDR1 is MNHEY and CDR2 is SVGAGI. The CDR3 contains 15 residues. Deletions cut 6 bases from V and 1 base from J, with 15 bases between. CDR3 sequence reads: CASRVLSEGNTEAFF. The CDR3 DNA follows: TGTGCCAGCAGAGTATTGAGTGAGGGGAACACTGAAGCTTTCTTT.

This chain connects TRBV6-5 to TRBJ1-3; no definite D call. The length of the CDR3 is 13 residues. Trimming stripped 4 bases from V and 2 bases from J, with 6 bases between. Looked up from germline, CDR1 is MNHEY and CDR2 is SVGAGI. As DNA, the CDR3 is TGTGCCAGCAGTTTTAGGGCTGGAAACACCATATATTTT. This translates into CASSFRAGNTIYF.

The chain links TRBV6-5 to TRBJ1-1, with 7 bases fitting TRBD1. CDR3 length equals 13 residues. V lost 6 bases, J lost 2 bases, and 3 bases stayed unmatched. Germline loops: CDR1 MNHEY, CDR2 SVGAGI. The CDR3 region has the DNA TGTGCCAGCAGGGGACAGATAAACACTGAAGCTTTCTTT. This sequence encodes CASRGQINTEAFF.

The chain recombines TRBV5-4 with TRBJ1-1, with TRBD1 identical over 7 bases. V was clipped by 2 bases and J by 3 bases; unmatched bases: 13. Germline V gene sequence: CDR1 SGHNT, CDR2 YYREEE (reference sequence). CDR3 length equals 17 residues. The CDR3 DNA reads as TGTGCCAGCAGCTTACCCCAGGGGGAGTCGGTCGACACTGAAGCTTTCTTT. It translates to CASSLPQGESVDTEAFF.

V gene TRBV11-2 combines with J gene TRBJ1-3; no definite D call. The germline V gene encodes CDR1 SGHAT and CDR2 FQNNGV. The CDR3 is made up of 17 amino acids. V was shortened by 0 bases and J by 0 bases, with 12 bases between the two germline ends. The CDR3 DNA is TGTGCCAGCAGCTTAGATTCGGTTCAGCTCTCTGGAAACACCATATATTTT. Protein sequence: CASSLDSVQLSGNTIYF. Filled out from reference TRBV11-2 and TRBJ1-3, the complete variable domain reads EAGVAQSPRYKIIEKRQSVAFWCNPISGHATLYWYQQILGQGPKLLIQFQNNGVVDDSQLPKDRFSAERLKGVDSTLKIQPAKLEDSAVYLCASSLDSVQLSGNTIYFGEGSWLTVV.

The J gene is TRBJ1-2, the V gene TRBV6-6; perhaps TRBD1 as D (6 bases). The germline CDR1 and CDR2 sequences are MNHNY and SVGAGI (reference sequence). V dropped 9 bases and J dropped 6 bases, with 11 bases sitting between them. This CDR3 has 11 residues. This chain's CDR3 is CASTGINGYTF. The CDR3 nucleotides are TGTGCCAGTACAGGGATCAATGGCTACACCTTC.

The chain has TRBV7-9 and TRBJ1-6; D may be TRBD1 (6 bases). Germline loops: CDR1 SEHNR, CDR2 FQNEAQ (reference sequence). V was trimmed by 8 bases and J by 5 bases, leaving 16 bases between them. CDR3 size: 15 residues. CDR3 residues: CASHLGGADNSPLHF. The CDR3 DNA reads as TGTGCCAGCCACCTAGGGGGGGCGGATAATTCACCCCTCCACTTT.